This TCR beta chain was profiled in a study of blood T cell repertoires in COVID-19. Germline values: CDR1 MNHEY, CDR2 SVGEGT. Trimming took 5 bases from V and 9 from J; bases not matched to a gene: 10. The CDR3 has 15 residues. Measured with immunoSEQ multiplex PCR; TCRdb has only the in-frame clones, and not every one. The data show about 230,000 clones, 88% seen once. Sequences were obtained from PBMCs or T cells enriched from blood (not recorded which). The rearrangement uses TRBV6-2 or TRBV6-3 and TRBJ2-2; 9 nucleotides line up with TRBD2. This receptor was obtained from a woman aged 40 to 49 with acute COVID-19. Written as DNA, the CDR3 is TGTGCCAGCAGTCCCCTGGCGGGAGGGCCCAGGGAGCTGTTTTTT. Translation gives CASSPLAGGPRELFF.